Listed below are T cell receptor beta chains from one sample, sequenced in a study of T cell changes during pregnancy in multiple sclerosis. Some clones are missing from TCRdb's copy, which holds only in-frame ones; the method was immunoSEQ multiplex PCR. The profile shows tens of thousands of clones, over 80% of them singletons. This sample comprised peripheral blood, obtained in the first trimester of pregnancy. The source is a female donor in good health, enrolled as a control in a pregnancy study. The CDR3 runs from the conserved cysteine through the conserved F or W. D genes are given only for firm matches. Some rows have no size entry. The others give once, few or many, or a class for an expanded clone.

d_gene	abundance	v_gene	j_gene	CDR3nt	CDR3aa
NA	NA	TRBV4-3	TRBJ2-2	TGCGCCAGCAGTTTGACAGAGAACACCGGGGAGCTGTTTTTT	CASSLTENTGELFF
TRBD1	NA	TRBV19	TRBJ1-5	TGTGCCAGCCAAGGATCAGGGGGTAATCAGCCCCAGCATTTT	CASQGSGGNQPQHF
NA	NA	TRBV7-8	TRBJ2-1	TGTGCCAGCAGCTTCCCCGGGTACAATGAGCAGTTCTTC	CASSFPGYNEQFF
NA	once	TRBV11-2	TRBJ2-7	TGTGCCAGCAGCTTATCCGGTGGAGACAGCTACGAGCAGTACTTC	CASSLSGGDSYEQYF
TRBD1	once	TRBV2	TRBJ1-2	TGTGCCAGCAGTGACACAGGGGATGGCTACACCTTC	CASSDTGDGYTF
NA	once	TRBV30	TRBJ1-5	TGTGCCTGGAGTGTAAGGGCCGGGACAAGAAGCAATCAGCCCCAGCATTTT	CAWSVRAGTRSNQPQHF
NA	NA	TRBV21-1	TRBJ1-2	TGTGCCAGCAGCAAAGAGGCAGGGAGCTACACCTTC	CASSKEAGSYTF
NA	NA	TRBV7-9	TRBJ2-7	TGTGCCAGCAGCTCGCCCCGGACAGTGAAGTACGAGCAGTACTTC	CASSSPRTVKYEQYF
NA	few	TRBV30	TRBJ1-1	TGTGCCTGGAATCCTACAGGGCGGACTGAAGCTTTCTTT	CAWNPTGRTEAFF
NA	NA	TRBV29-1	TRBJ1-1	TGCAGCGCTATACCCCCAGGGATTGGCGGCACTGAAGCTTTCTTT	CSAIPPGIGGTEAFF
NA	NA	TRBV6-6	TRBJ2-7	TGTGCCAGCAGTGCCCCTACAGGGTGGAGGCAGTACTTC	CASSAPTGWRQYF
TRBD2	NA	TRBV9	TRBJ2-3	TGTGCCAGCAGCTCTCGGGGGGGGGCGCCAGATACGCAGTATTTT	CASSSRGGAPDTQYF
NA	NA	TRBV7-8	TRBJ2-2	TGTGCCAGCAACTTACGTTTTACCGGGGAGCTGTTTTTT	CASNLRFTGELFF
TRBD1	NA	TRBV19	TRBJ1-2	TGTGCCAGTAGTACTTTACCGGCAGGGGGCTATGGCTACACCTTC	CASSTLPAGGYGYTF
TRBD1	NA	TRBV7-2	TRBJ2-3	TGTGCCAGCAGCCGGGACAGGAGGAGCACAGATACGCAGTATTTT	CASSRDRRSTDTQYF
NA	NA	TRBV5-6	TRBJ1-2	TGTGCCAGCAGCCCACTAGGAGGGGCAGCCTCCTATGGCTACACCTTC	CASSPLGGAASYGYTF
TRBD1	NA	TRBV9	TRBJ2-4	TGTGCCAGCAGCCTAGGAGCACAGGGGCGAAACATTCAGTACTTC	CASSLGAQGRNIQYF
NA	few	TRBV9	TRBJ2-2	TGTGCCAGCAGCGTAGACAGGGTTACCGGGGAGCTGTTTTTT	CASSVDRVTGELFF
NA	NA	TRBV7-2	TRBJ2-1	TGTGCCAGCAGCTTAGCTAGTATGCCCTACAATGAGCAGTTCTTC	CASSLASMPYNEQFF
TRBD2	NA	TRBV4-1	TRBJ2-3	TGCGCCAGCAGCCCCCCAGCCAGCGGGGGAAGCACAGATACGCAGTATTTT	CASSPPASGGSTDTQYF
NA	NA	TRBV29-1	TRBJ2-3	TGCAGCGTTGTTGGTAGTCCGGCAGATACGCAGTATTTT	CSVVGSPADTQYF
TRBD2	NA	TRBV7-3	TRBJ2-3	TGTGCCAGCAGCCCATTGGGGGGGGGCACAGATACGCAGTATTTT	CASSPLGGGTDTQYF
TRBD1	NA	TRBV4-2	TRBJ2-3	TGTGCCAGCAGCCAAGATTTGAGGACAGGGAGCACAGATACGCAGTATTTT	CASSQDLRTGSTDTQYF
TRBD2	once	TRBV9	TRBJ2-7	TGTGCCAGCAGCGTAGGGCTAGCGGGCGACTCTTCGGTGCAGTACTTC	CASSVGLAGDSSVQYF
TRBD1	NA	TRBV6-5	TRBJ2-1	TGTGCCAGCAGTCCGCCGGGACAGCTCAATGAGCAGTTCTTC	CASSPPGQLNEQFF
NA	NA	TRBV27	TRBJ1-1	TGTGCCAGCAGAATCAGGGGCCTGGCTGAAGCTTTCTTT	CASRIRGLAEAFF
NA	NA	TRBV27	TRBJ1-1	TGTGCCAGCAGTTCACAAGGGGCCGCGTCCACTGAAGCTTTCTTT	CASSSQGAASTEAFF
TRBD2	NA	TRBV27	TRBJ2-3	TGTGCCAGCAGTTCCCCAGCGGGGGCTTACACAGATACGCAGTATTTT	CASSSPAGAYTDTQYF
NA	once	TRBV19	TRBJ1-1	TGTGCCAGTAGTAGTGCAGGGGTGGGGAACACTGAAGCTTTCTTT	CASSSAGVGNTEAFF
TRBD2	NA	TRBV9	TRBJ2-1	TGTGCCAGCAGCGTAGCTAGCGGGGGGAGTATGAGCTCCTACAATGAGCAGTTCTTC	CASSVASGGSMSSYNEQFF
TRBD2	NA	TRBV9	TRBJ2-2	TGTGCCAGCAGCGTAGGGGACTGGCGGGGGTTGGACACCGGGGAGCTGTTTTTT	CASSVGDWRGLDTGELFF
TRBD1	NA	TRBV9	TRBJ1-4	TGTGCCAGCAGCACCCGACAGGGAAGAGGGAAAAAACTGTTTTTT	CASSTRQGRGKKLFF
NA	NA	TRBV2	TRBJ1-5	TGTGCCAGCAGTGAACAGGGGACCAATCAGCCCCAGCATTTT	CASSEQGTNQPQHF
NA	NA	TRBV18	TRBJ2-5	TGTGCCAGCTCACCTGGGACAAAGGGACAGACCCAGTACTTC	CASSPGTKGQTQYF
NA	once	TRBV27	TRBJ1-2	TGTGCCAGCAGTGCGACAGGTTCATCCTATGGCTACACCTTC	CASSATGSSYGYTF
NA	NA	TRBV12-2	TRBJ2-7	TGTGCAAGCCGGGACAGGGACTACGAGCAGTACTTC	CASRDRDYEQYF
NA	NA	TRBV4-2	TRBJ1-4	TGTGCCAGCAGCCAAGTGTCATCGGGAGGGCGGACTAATGAAAAACTGTTTTTT	CASSQVSSGGRTNEKLFF
TRBD1	NA	TRBV4-1	TRBJ1-5	TGCGCCAGCAGAGGGACAGGTGATCAGCCCCAGCATTTT	CASRGTGDQPQHF